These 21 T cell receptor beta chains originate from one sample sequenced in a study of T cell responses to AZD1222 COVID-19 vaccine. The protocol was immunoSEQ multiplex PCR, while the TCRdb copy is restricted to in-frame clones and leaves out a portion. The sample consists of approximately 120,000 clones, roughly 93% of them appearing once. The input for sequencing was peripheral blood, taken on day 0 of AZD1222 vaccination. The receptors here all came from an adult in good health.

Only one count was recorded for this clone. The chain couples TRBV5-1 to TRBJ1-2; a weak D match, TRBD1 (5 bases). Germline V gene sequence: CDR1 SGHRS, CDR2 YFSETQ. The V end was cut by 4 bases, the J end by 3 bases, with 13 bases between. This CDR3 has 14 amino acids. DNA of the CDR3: TGCGCCAGCAGCGGGGCCGCCAGGGACTATGGCTACACCTTC. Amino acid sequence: CASSGAARDYGYTF.

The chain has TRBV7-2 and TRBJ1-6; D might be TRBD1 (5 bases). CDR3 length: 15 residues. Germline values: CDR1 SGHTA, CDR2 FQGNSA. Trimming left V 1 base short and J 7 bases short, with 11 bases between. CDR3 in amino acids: CASSLEYRGNSPLHF. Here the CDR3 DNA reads TGTGCCAGCAGCTTAGAATATCGGGGGAATTCACCCCTCCACTTT.

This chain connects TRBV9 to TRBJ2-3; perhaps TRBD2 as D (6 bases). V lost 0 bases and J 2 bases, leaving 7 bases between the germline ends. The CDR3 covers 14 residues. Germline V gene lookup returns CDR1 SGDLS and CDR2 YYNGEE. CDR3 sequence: CASSVGGNTDTQYF. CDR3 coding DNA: TGTGCCAGCAGCGTAGGCGGGAACACAGATACGCAGTATTTT.

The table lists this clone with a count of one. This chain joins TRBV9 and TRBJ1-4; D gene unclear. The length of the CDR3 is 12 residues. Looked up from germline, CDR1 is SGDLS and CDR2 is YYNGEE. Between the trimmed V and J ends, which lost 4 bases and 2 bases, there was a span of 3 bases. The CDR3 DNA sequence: TGTGCCAGCAGCCGGACTAATGAAAAACTGTTTTTT. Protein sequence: CASSRTNEKLFF.

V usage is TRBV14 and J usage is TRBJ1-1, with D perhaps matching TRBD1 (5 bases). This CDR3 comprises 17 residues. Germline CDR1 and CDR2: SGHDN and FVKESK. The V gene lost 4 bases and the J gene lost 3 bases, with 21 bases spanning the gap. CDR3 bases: TGTGCCAGCAGCCCGCGAGGGGCCCGGCGGCGAGACACTGAAGCTTTCTTT. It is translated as CASSPRGARRRDTEAFF.

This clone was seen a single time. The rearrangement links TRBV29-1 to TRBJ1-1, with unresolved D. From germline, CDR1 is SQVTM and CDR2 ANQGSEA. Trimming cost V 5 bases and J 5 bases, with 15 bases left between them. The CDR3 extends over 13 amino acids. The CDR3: CSVQAGGGTEAFF. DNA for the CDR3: TGCAGCGTTCAGGCGGGAGGAGGAACTGAAGCTTTCTTT.

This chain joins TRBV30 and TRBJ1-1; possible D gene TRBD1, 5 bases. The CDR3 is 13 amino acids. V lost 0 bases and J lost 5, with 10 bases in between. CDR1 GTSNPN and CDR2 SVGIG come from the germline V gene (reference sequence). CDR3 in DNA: TGTGCCTGGAGTGTTTGGGGGAAGACTGAAGCTTTCTTT. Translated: CAWSVWGKTEAFF.

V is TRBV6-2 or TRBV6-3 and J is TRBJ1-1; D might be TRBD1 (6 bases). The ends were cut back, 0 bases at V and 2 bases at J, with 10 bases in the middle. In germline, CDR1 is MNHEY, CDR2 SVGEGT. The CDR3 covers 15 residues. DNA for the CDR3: TGTGCCAGCAGTTACTCGGGCAGGGGTAACACTGAAGCTTTCTTT. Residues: CASSYSGRGNTEAFF.

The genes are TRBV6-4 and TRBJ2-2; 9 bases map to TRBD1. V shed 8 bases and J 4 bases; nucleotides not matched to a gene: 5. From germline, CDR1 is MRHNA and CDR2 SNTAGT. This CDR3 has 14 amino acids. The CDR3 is CASQQGASTGELFF. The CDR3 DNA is TGTGCCAGCCAACAGGGGGCAAGCACCGGGGAGCTGTTTTTT.

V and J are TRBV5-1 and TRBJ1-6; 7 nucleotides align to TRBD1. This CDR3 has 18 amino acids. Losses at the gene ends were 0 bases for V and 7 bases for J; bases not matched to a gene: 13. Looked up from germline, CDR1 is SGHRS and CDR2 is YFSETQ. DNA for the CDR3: TGCGCCAGCAGCTTGGAGGGGGCAGGGGCTCTGGGGAATTCACCCCTCCACTTT. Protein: CASSLEGAGALGNSPLHF. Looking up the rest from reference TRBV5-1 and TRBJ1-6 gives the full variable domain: KAGVTQTPRYLIKTRGQQVTLSCSPISGHRSVSWYQQTPGQGLQFLFEYFSETQRNKGNFPGRFSGRQFSNSRSEMNVSTLELGDSALYLCASSLEGAGALGNSPLHFGNGTRLTVT.

CDR3 DNA sequence: TGTGCCAGCAGCTTAGGGCTAGCGGGAGAAGCAGATACGCAGTATTTT. Translation: CASSLGLAGEADTQYF. The V and J genes are TRBV5-8 and TRBJ2-3; 10 nucleotides agree with TRBD2. This CDR3 spans 16 amino acids. Trimming at V came to 2 bases and at J to 4 bases, leaving 7 bases not matched to a gene. From germline, CDR1 is SGHTS and CDR2 YDEGEE.

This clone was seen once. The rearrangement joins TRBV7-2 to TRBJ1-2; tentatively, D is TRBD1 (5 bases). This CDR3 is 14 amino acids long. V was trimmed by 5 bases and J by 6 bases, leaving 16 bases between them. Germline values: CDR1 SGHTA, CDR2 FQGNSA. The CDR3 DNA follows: TGTGCCAGCAGCAGCTTCCAAGGGGAAGATGGCTACACCTTC. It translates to CASSSFQGEDGYTF. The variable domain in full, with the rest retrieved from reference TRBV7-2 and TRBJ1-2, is GAGVSQSPSNKVTEKGKDVELRCDPISGHTALYWYRQSLGQGLEFLIYFQGNSAPDKSGLPSDRFSAERTGGSVSTLTIQRTQQEDSAVYLCASSSFQGEDGYTFGSGTRLTVV.

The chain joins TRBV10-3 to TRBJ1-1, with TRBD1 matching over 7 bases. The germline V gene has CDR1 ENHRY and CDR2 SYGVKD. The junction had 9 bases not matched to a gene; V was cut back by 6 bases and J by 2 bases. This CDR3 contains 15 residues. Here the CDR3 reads CAIRTDREENTEAFF. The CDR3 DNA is TGTGCCATCAGAACTGACAGGGAGGAAAACACTGAAGCTTTCTTT.

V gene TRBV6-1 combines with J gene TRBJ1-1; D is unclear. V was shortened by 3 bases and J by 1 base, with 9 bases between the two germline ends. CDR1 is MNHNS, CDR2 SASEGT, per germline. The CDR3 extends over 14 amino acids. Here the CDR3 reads CASSEALANTEAFF. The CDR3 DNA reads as TGTGCCAGCAGTGAGGCCCTGGCGAACACTGAAGCTTTCTTT.

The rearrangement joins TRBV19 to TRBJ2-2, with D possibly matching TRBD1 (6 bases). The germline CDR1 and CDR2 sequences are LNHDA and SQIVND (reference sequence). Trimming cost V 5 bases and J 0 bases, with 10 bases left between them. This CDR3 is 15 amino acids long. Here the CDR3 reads CASSFRTANTGELFF. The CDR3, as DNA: TGTGCCAGTAGTTTCAGGACAGCGAACACCGGGGAGCTGTTTTTT.

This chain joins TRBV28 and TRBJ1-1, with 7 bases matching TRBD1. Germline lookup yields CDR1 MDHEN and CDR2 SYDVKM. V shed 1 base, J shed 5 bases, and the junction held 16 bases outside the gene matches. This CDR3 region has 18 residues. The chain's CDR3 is CASSLYAQGQEGPTEAFF. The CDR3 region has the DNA TGTGCCAGCAGTTTATATGCCCAAGGACAGGAGGGGCCTACTGAAGCTTTCTTT.

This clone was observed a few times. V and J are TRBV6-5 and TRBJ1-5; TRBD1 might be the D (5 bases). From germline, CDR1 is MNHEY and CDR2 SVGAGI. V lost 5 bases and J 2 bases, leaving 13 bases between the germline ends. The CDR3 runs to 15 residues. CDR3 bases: TGTGCCAGCAGTAGTCAGGGAGGTGGCAATCAGCCCCAGCATTTT. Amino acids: CASSSQGGGNQPQHF.

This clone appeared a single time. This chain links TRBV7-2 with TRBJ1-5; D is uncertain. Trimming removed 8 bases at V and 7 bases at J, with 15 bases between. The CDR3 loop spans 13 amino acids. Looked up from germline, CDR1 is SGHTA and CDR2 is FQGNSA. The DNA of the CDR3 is TGTGCCAGCGGATGGATGGCACAGCAGCCCCAGCATTTT. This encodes CASGWMAQQPQHF.

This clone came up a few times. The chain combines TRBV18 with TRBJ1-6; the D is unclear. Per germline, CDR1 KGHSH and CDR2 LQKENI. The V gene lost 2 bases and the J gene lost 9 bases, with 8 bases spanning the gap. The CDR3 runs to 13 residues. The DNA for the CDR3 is TGTGCCAGCTCACCAGGGAGTGGTTCACCCCTCCACTTT. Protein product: CASSPGSGSPLHF.

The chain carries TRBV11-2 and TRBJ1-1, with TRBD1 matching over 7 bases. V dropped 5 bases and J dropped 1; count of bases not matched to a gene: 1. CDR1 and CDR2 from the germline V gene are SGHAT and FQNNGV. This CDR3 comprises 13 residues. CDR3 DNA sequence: TGTGCCAGCAGCCGGGACAGGAACACTGAAGCTTTCTTT. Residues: CASSRDRNTEAFF.

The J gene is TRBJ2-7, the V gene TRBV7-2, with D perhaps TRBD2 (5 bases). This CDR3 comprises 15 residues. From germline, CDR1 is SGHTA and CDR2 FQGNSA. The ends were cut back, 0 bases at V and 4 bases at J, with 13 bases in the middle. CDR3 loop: CASSLAPGRAYEQYF. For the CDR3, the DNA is TGTGCCAGCAGCTTAGCCCCGGGGAGAGCGTACGAGCAGTACTTC.